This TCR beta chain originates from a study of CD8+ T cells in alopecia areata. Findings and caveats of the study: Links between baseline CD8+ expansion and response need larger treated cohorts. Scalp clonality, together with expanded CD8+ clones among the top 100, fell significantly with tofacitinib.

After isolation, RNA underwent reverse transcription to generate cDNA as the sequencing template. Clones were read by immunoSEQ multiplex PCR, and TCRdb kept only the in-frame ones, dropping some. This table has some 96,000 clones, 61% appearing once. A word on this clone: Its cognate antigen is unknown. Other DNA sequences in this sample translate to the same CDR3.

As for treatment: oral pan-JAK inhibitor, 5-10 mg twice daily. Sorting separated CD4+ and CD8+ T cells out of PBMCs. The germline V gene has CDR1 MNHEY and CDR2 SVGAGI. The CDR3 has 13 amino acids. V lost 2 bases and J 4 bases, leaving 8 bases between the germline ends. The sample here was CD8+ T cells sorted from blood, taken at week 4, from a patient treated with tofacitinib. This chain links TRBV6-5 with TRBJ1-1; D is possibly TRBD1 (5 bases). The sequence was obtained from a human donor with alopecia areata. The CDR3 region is CASSYGRGTEAFF. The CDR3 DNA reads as TGTGCCAGCAGTTACGGGAGGGGCACTGAAGCTTTCTTT.